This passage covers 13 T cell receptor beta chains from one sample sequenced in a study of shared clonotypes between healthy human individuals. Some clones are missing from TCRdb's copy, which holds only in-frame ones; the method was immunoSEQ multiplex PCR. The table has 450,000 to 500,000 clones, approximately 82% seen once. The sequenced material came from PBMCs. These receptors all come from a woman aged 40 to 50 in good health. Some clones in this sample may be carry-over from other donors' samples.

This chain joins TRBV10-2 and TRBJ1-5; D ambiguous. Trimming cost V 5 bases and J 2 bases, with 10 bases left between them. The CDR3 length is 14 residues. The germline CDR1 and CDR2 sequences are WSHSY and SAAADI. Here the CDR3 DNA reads TGCGCCAGCAGTCCCGCAGCAGGCAATCAGCCCCAGCATTTT. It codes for CASSPAAGNQPQHF.

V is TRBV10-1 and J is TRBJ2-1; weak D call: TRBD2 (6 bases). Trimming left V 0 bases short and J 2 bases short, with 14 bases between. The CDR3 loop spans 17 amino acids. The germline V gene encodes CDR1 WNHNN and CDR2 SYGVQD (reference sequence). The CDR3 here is CASSESGLWGAYNEQFF. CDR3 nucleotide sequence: TGCGCCAGCAGTGAGTCAGGTCTGTGGGGGGCCTACAATGAGCAGTTCTTC.

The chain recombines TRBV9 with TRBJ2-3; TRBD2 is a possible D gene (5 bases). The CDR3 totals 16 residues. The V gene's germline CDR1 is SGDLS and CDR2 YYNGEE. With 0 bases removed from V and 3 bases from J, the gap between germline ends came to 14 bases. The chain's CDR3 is CASSVGAGRQTDTQYF. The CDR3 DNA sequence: TGTGCCAGCAGCGTAGGTGCGGGCAGACAAACAGATACGCAGTATTTT.

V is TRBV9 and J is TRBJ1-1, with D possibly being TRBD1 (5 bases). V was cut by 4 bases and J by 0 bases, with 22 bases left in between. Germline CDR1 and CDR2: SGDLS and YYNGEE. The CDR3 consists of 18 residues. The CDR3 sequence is CASSKGPDLGTMNTEAFF. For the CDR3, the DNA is TGTGCCAGCAGCAAAGGGCCCGATTTAGGGACCATGAACACTGAAGCTTTCTTT.

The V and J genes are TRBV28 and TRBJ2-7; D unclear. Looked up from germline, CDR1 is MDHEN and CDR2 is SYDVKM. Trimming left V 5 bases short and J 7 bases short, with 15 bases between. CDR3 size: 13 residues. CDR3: CASSPPGRREQYF. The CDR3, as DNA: TGTGCCAGCAGTCCCCCCGGGCGGCGAGAGCAGTACTTC.

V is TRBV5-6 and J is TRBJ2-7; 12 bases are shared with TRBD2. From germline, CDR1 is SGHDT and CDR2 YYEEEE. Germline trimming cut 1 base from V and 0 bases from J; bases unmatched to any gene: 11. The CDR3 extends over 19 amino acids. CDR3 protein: CASSLRVGLAGGPSYEQYF. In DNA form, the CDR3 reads TGTGCCAGCAGCTTGAGGGTGGGGCTAGCGGGAGGGCCCTCCTACGAGCAGTACTTC.

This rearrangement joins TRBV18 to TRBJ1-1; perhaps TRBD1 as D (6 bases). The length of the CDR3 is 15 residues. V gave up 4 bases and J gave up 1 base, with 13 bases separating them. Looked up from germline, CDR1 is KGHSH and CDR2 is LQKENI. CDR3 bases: TGTGCCAGCTCACTGGGGGCAGGAGGGAACACTGAAGCTTTCTTT. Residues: CASSLGAGGNTEAFF.

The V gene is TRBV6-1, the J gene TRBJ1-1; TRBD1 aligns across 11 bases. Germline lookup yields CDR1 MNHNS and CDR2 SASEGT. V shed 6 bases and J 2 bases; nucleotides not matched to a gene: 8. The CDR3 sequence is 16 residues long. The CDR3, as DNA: TGTGCCAGCAGCGAACCGGGACAGGGGGGTAACACTGAAGCTTTCTTT. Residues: CASSEPGQGGNTEAFF.

This CDR3 is CASSSGAYNEQFF. In nucleotides, the CDR3 is TGTGCCAGTAGTAGCGGGGCCTACAATGAGCAGTTCTTC. The chain is built from TRBV19 and TRBJ2-1, with D tentatively TRBD2 (6 bases). Trimming removed 4 bases from V and 2 bases from J, with 6 bases in between. Germline assignment: CDR1 LNHDA and CDR2 SQIVND (reference sequence). This CDR3 is 13 amino acids long.

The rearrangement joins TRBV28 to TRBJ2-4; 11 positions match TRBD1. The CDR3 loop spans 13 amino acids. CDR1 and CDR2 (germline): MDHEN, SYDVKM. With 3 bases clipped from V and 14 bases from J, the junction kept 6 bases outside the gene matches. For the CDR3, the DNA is TGTGCCAGCAGTTTCTTGAGGGACAGGGGGGAGTACTTC. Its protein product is CASSFLRDRGEYF.

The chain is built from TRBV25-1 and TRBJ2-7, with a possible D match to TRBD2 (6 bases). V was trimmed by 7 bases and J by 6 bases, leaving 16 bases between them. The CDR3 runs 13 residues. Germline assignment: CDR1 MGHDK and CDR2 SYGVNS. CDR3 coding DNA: TGTGCCAGCAACCCCTGGGGGGTCCCCGAGCAGTACTTC. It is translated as CASNPWGVPEQYF.

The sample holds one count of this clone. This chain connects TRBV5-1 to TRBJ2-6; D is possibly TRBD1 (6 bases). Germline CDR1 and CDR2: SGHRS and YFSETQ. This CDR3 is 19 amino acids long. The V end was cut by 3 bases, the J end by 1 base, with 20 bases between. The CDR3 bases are TGCGCCAGCAGCTCCCACCTACAGGGACAACATTCTGGGGCCAACGTCCTGACTTTC. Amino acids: CASSSHLQGQHSGANVLTF.

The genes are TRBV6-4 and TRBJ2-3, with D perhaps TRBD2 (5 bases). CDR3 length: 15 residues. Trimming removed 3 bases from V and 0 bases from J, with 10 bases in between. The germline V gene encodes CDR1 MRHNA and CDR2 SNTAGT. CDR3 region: CASSEDGGSTDTQYF. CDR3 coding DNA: TGTGCCAGCAGTGAAGACGGCGGGAGCACAGATACGCAGTATTTT.